A single sample is the source of the 5 T cell receptor beta chains below, sequenced in a study of T cell responses to AZD1222 COVID-19 vaccine. Only in-frame clones appear in the TCRdb table, and some are missing; sequencing was by immunoSEQ multiplex PCR. This table holds about 170,000 clones, 87% found once. The input for sequencing was peripheral blood, taken 28 days after the second AZD1222 dose. These receptor sequences come from an adult who received the AZD1222 COVID-19 vaccine.

The V and J genes are TRBV7-9 and TRBJ2-1, with D possibly being TRBD1 (6 bases). Between the trimmed V and J ends, which lost 1 base and 3 bases, there was a span of 7 bases. This CDR3 has 14 residues. Germline CDR1 and CDR2: SEHNR and FQNEAQ (reference sequence). This CDR3 is CASSLGTVYNEQFF. Written as DNA, the CDR3 is TGTGCCAGCAGCTTAGGGACAGTCTACAATGAGCAGTTCTTC.

The rearrangement uses TRBV12-5 and TRBJ2-2; no definite D call. V dropped 4 bases and J dropped 6 bases, with 18 bases sitting between them. Germline lookup yields CDR1 LGHNT and CDR2 FRNRAP. The CDR3 runs to 16 residues. CDR3 residues: CASGSPVAVSSGELFF. For the CDR3, the DNA is TGTGCTAGTGGTTCTCCGGTTGCCGTTTCATCCGGGGAGCTGTTTTTT.

The rearrangement joins TRBV27 to TRBJ1-6; 8 positions agree with TRBD1. Germline-derived CDR1 and CDR2 are MNHEY and SMNVEV (reference sequence). This CDR3 spans 16 amino acids. V trimming: 5 bases; J trimming: 9 bases; junction bases outside the gene matches: 12. The CDR3: CASSLGRQGRGSPLHF. The CDR3 nucleotides are TGTGCCAGCAGTCTAGGGCGACAGGGGCGGGGTTCACCCCTCCACTTT.

The chain carries TRBV14 and TRBJ2-1; D unresolved. This CDR3 is 16 amino acids long. Germline V CDR1 and CDR2: SGHDN, FVKESK. V dropped 0 bases and J dropped 2 bases, with 11 bases sitting between them. The CDR3 region is CASSQDSPAAYNEQFF. DNA for the CDR3: TGTGCCAGCAGCCAAGATTCCCCGGCAGCCTACAATGAGCAGTTCTTC.

The rearrangement links TRBV10-3 to TRBJ2-7; 8 nucleotides match TRBD2. V lost 6 bases, J lost 0 bases, and 1 base stayed unmatched. Germline V gene lookup returns CDR1 ENHRY and CDR2 SYGVKD. The CDR3 spans 13 residues. CDR3 sequence (DNA): TGTGCCATCAGGGGACTAGACTCCTACGAGCAGTACTTC. It translates to CAIRGLDSYEQYF.